Shown below are 11 T cell receptor beta chains from a single sample sequenced in a study of blood T cell repertoires in COVID-19. Using immunoSEQ multiplex PCR, the repertoire was profiled, and TCRdb retains in-frame clones only, with some absent. Of around 84,000 clones listed, 80% are singletons. Material for sequencing was peripheral blood. These receptors originate from a woman between 40 and 55 years old with active or convalescent COVID-19.

The CDR3, as DNA: TGTGCCAGCAGCTCCCCCCCGGGACTACCTTCCTCCTACAATGAGCAGTTCTTC. As protein: CASSSPPGLPSSYNEQFF. This chain uses TRBV11-2 with TRBJ2-1; 7 nucleotides match TRBD2. The germline V gene has CDR1 SGHAT and CDR2 FQNNGV. J was trimmed by 0 bases and V by 4 bases; bases with no gene match: 12. The CDR3 loop spans 18 amino acids.

This clone was detected only once. The rearrangement joins TRBV19 to TRBJ1-1; D uncertain. CDR3 length: 14 residues. The V end lost 7 bases, the J end lost 4 bases, and 16 bases lay between the germline ends. Germline V gene data show CDR1 as LNHDA and CDR2 as SQIVND (reference sequence). CDR3 residues: CASTPETLITEAFF. CDR3 nucleotide sequence: TGTGCCAGTACCCCGGAGACCCTGATCACTGAAGCTTTCTTT.

This clone was recorded only once. The CDR3 bases are TGTGCCAGCAGTGTACTCGGGGGGCACACTGAAGCTTTCTTT. Its translation is CASSVLGGHTEAFF. The V gene is TRBV2, the J gene TRBJ1-1, with D maybe TRBD1 (6 bases). Germline values: CDR1 SNHLY, CDR2 FYNNEI. This CDR3 has 14 residues. V lost 4 bases to trimming and J lost 3 bases, with 12 bases between them.

V usage is TRBV15 and J usage is TRBJ1-5; 7 bases fit TRBD1. The germline gives CDR1 LNHNV, CDR2 YYDKDF (reference sequence). J was trimmed by 4 bases and V by 3 bases; bases with no gene match: 6. The CDR3 totals 15 residues. As DNA, the CDR3 is TGTGCCACCAGCAGTGGGGACAGCCCTAATCAGCCCCAGCATTTT. Amino acid sequence: CATSSGDSPNQPQHF.

The chain employs TRBV12-5 and TRBJ2-1; TRBD2 matches 12 bases. This CDR3 has 17 amino acids. V lost 4 bases and J lost 0; bases outside the gene matches: 4. Germline-derived CDR1 and CDR2 are LGHNT and FRNRAP. This chain's CDR3 is CASGSGLAGPSYNEQFF. CDR3 DNA: TGTGCTAGTGGTTCCGGACTAGCGGGGCCCTCCTACAATGAGCAGTTCTTC.

The rearrangement joins TRBV7-9 to TRBJ1-6, with D unresolved. This CDR3 has 12 amino acids. Germline CDR1 reads SEHNR; CDR2 reads FQNEAQ (reference sequence). V dropped 6 bases and J dropped 7 bases, with 7 bases sitting between them. CDR3: CASRRGNSPLHF. CDR3 coding DNA: TGTGCCAGCAGACGAGGGAATTCACCCCTCCACTTT.

The V and J genes are TRBV9 and TRBJ1-6; D call uncertain. The V and J ends lost 4 bases and 7 bases respectively, with 9 bases between them. CDR3 size: 13 residues. The germline V gene encodes CDR1 SGDLS and CDR2 YYNGEE. Here the CDR3 reads CASSPQQNSPLHF. Here the CDR3 DNA reads TGTGCCAGCAGCCCCCAACAGAATTCACCCCTCCACTTT.

This clone was counted between two and nine times. The chain recombines TRBV24-1 with TRBJ2-2; TRBD1 aligns across 7 bases. V was clipped by 1 base and J by 0 bases; unmatched bases: 4. The CDR3 loop spans 17 amino acids. Germline V gives CDR1 KGHDR, CDR2 SFDVKD. The CDR3: CATSDFLGTANTGELFF. The CDR3 coding sequence is TGTGCCACCAGTGATTTTCTAGGGACAGCGAACACCGGGGAGCTGTTTTTT.

This clone occurred once. This CDR3 reads CASTPRRGRDSPLHF. CDR3 DNA sequence: TGTGCCAGTACCCCTCGGAGGGGGCGCGATTCACCCCTCCACTTT. The chain has TRBV19 and TRBJ1-6, with 7 nucleotides matching TRBD1. CDR1 is LNHDA and CDR2 is SQIVND in the germline V gene (reference sequence). This CDR3 contains 15 residues. The V and J ends lost 7 bases and 8 bases, in that order; junction bases with no gene match: 11.

The chain is built from TRBV19 and TRBJ2-7; the match to TRBD1 covers 12 bases. There are 17 residues in the CDR3. Germline V CDR1 and CDR2: LNHDA, SQIVND (reference sequence). The junction had 6 bases not matched to a gene; V was cut back by 3 bases and J by 0 bases. The CDR3 nucleotides are TGTGCCAGTAGTATTGAGGGACAGGGGGCGATCTCCTACGAGCAGTACTTC. Translated, it gives CASSIEGQGAISYEQYF.

In the case of this clone: Other nucleotide sequences from this sample produce the same CDR3. The rearrangement joins TRBV11-3 to TRBJ2-1, with D perhaps TRBD2 (5 bases). CDR1 and CDR2 from the germline V gene are SGHNT and YENEEA. This CDR3 has 15 residues. Trimming took off 1 base at V and 0 bases at J, with 7 bases between the two ends. CDR3 DNA: TGTGCCAGCAGCTTAGCGGGAACCTCCTACAATGAGCAGTTCTTC. As protein: CASSLAGTSYNEQFF.